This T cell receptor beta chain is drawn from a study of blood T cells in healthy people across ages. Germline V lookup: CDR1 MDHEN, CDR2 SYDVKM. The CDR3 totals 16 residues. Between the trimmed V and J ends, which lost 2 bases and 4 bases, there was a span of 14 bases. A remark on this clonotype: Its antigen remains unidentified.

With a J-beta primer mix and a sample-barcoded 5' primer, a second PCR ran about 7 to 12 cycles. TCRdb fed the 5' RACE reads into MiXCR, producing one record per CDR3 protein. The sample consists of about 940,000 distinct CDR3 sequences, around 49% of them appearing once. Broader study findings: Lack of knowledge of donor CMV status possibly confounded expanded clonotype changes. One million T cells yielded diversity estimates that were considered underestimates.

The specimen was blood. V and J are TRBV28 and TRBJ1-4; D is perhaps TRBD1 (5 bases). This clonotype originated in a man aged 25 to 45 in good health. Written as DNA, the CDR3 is TGTGCCAGCAGTTTAGCAACAGGCGGCCTTAATGAAAAACTGTTTTTT. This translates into CASSLATGGLNEKLFF.